The 26 T cell receptor beta chains given below trace back to one sample, sequenced in a study of blood T cell repertoires in COVID-19. The repertoire was sequenced with immunoSEQ multiplex PCR; TCRdb's copy has only in-frame clones and lacks some. The sample lists 55,000 to 70,000 clones, 75% to 95% occurring once. Sequenced material: peripheral blood. These receptors were obtained from a man in his fifties or sixties with acute or convalescent COVID-19.

The chain uses TRBV30 and TRBJ2-7; 8 nucleotides align to TRBD2. Germline V gives CDR1 GTSNPN, CDR2 SVGIG (reference sequence). The CDR3 is made up of 16 amino acids. V shed 0 bases and J 5 bases; nucleotides not matched to a gene: 12. The CDR3 here is CAWSVLGGRQRNEQYF. The CDR3 DNA reads as TGTGCCTGGAGTGTATTAGGCGGGAGGCAAAGGAACGAGCAGTACTTC.

The gene calls are TRBV5-1 and TRBJ1-4; no clear D. The V and J ends lost 3 bases and 0 bases respectively, with 9 bases between them. The CDR3 is 15 residues long. Germline CDR1 and CDR2: SGHRS and YFSETQ. The CDR3 region has the DNA TGCGCCAGCAGCTCGACGGGTGCAACTAATGAAAAACTGTTTTTT. This encodes CASSSTGATNEKLFF. Together with reference TRBV5-1 and TRBJ1-4, the CDR3 gives the full variable domain: KAGVTQTPRYLIKTRGQQVTLSCSPISGHRSVSWYQQTPGQGLQFLFEYFSETQRNKGNFPGRFSGRQFSNSRSEMNVSTLELGDSALYLCASSSTGATNEKLFFGSGTQLSVL.

The rearrangement uses TRBV29-1 and TRBJ2-3; tentative D call: TRBD1 (5 bases). V dropped 2 bases and J dropped 6 bases, with 6 bases sitting between them. CDR1 and CDR2 from the germline V gene are SQVTM and ANQGSEA. This CDR3 region has 11 residues. This chain's CDR3 is CSVEKGDTQYF. CDR3 nucleotide sequence: TGCAGCGTTGAAAAGGGGGATACGCAGTATTTT.

This sequence joins TRBV6-2 or TRBV6-3 and TRBJ2-7; 7 bases agree with TRBD2. CDR3 size: 16 residues. Trimming at V came to 2 bases and at J to 6 bases, leaving 13 bases not matched to a gene. The germline CDR1 and CDR2 sequences are MNHEY and SVGEGT. This chain's CDR3 is CASSYLVGRERGEQYF. In DNA form, the CDR3 reads TGTGCCAGCAGTTACCTCGTTGGGCGGGAGAGGGGCGAGCAGTACTTC.

The chain is built from TRBV19 and TRBJ1-1; D is perhaps TRBD1 (5 bases). Trimming took 6 bases from V and 5 from J, leaving 13 bases between them. The CDR3 sequence is 13 residues long. Germline V gives CDR1 LNHDA, CDR2 SQIVND (reference sequence). The CDR3 nucleotides are TGTGCCAGTAGAGGAGCGGGGGGAACTGAAGCTTTCTTT. It is translated as CASRGAGGTEAFF. The full variable domain, in which reference TRBV19 and TRBJ1-1 provide the parts outside the CDR3, is DGGITQSPKYLFRKEGQNVTLSCEQNLNHDAMYWYRQDPGQGLRLIYYSQIVNDFQKGDIAEGYSVSREKKESFPLTVTSAQKNPTAFYLCASRGAGGTEAFFGQGTRLTVV.

This chain links TRBV5-6 with TRBJ2-3; 7 bases agree with TRBD2. The CDR3 consists of 17 residues. V dropped 0 bases and J dropped 0; count of bases not matched to a gene: 7. Germline loops: CDR1 SGHDT, CDR2 YYEEEE. The CDR3 region is CASSLAASGTSTDTQYF. The CDR3 DNA reads as TGTGCCAGCAGCTTGGCCGCTAGCGGTACTAGCACAGATACGCAGTATTTT.

The count of this clone is one. DNA for the CDR3: TGTGCCAGCACCGGGGAACGCTATGGCTACACCTTC. Its protein product is CASTGERYGYTF. The chain couples TRBV2 to TRBJ1-2, with D uncertain. V was cut by 7 bases and J by 4 bases, with 10 bases left in between. This CDR3 contains 12 residues. CDR1 is SNHLY and CDR2 is FYNNEI in the germline V gene.

The genes are TRBV27 and TRBJ2-3; TRBD1 aligns across 7 bases. The CDR3 is made up of 13 amino acids. V lost 6 bases and J lost 4; bases outside the gene matches: 4. Germline lookup yields CDR1 MNHEY and CDR2 SMNVEV (reference sequence). The CDR3 coding sequence is TGTGCCAGCAGACGCACAGGGGCAGATACGCAGTATTTT. Residues: CASRRTGADTQYF.

J is TRBJ2-7 and V is TRBV18, with TRBD2 matching 14 bases. This CDR3 is built from 17 residues. Trimming cost V 4 bases and J 2 bases; bases outside gene matches: 7. The V gene's germline CDR1 is KGHSH and CDR2 LQKENI. CDR3 DNA: TGTGCCAGCTCACTCGGGACTAGCGGGAGTGGTGCCTACGAGCAGTACTTC. This gives the protein CASSLGTSGSGAYEQYF.

The J gene is TRBJ2-5, the V gene TRBV20-1, with 7 bases lining up with TRBD2. Trimming took 3 bases from V and 4 from J; bases not matched to a gene: 17. In germline, CDR1 is DFQATT, CDR2 SNEGSKA (reference sequence). The CDR3 covers 17 residues. Here the CDR3 DNA reads TGCAGTGCTAGTAACTTGCGTGAGCGGGATTGGGGAGAGACCCAGTACTTC. Residues: CSASNLRERDWGETQYF.

The chain couples TRBV5-6 to TRBJ1-6; D ambiguous. The CDR3 runs to 14 residues. V was trimmed by 4 bases and J by 10 bases, leaving 15 bases between them. Germline V gene lookup returns CDR1 SGHDT and CDR2 YYEEEE. CDR3 residues: CASSADSRGSPLHF. CDR3 in DNA: TGTGCCAGCAGCGCAGACTCCCGAGGATCACCCCTCCACTTT.

V is TRBV2 and J is TRBJ1-2, with D hard to call. V lost 3 bases and J lost 8, with 16 bases in between. The CDR3 is 14 residues long. Germline V gene data show CDR1 as SNHLY and CDR2 as FYNNEI. CDR3 in amino acids: CASSDMRTAGGYTF. The CDR3 nucleotides are TGTGCCAGCAGTGACATGCGGACTGCGGGGGGCTACACCTTC.

The genes are TRBV7-2 and TRBJ1-4, with 11 bases that match TRBD1. CDR1 is SGHTA and CDR2 is FQGNSA in the germline V gene. Germline trimming cut 1 base from V and 7 bases from J; bases unmatched to any gene: 8. This CDR3 region has 17 residues. The CDR3 DNA is TGTGCCAGCAGCTTAGTAAGGGACAGGGGGAAAGGTGAAAAACTGTTTTTT. It codes for CASSLVRDRGKGEKLFF.

V is TRBV19 and J is TRBJ1-1, with D perhaps matching TRBD1 (5 bases). Per the germline V gene, CDR1 is LNHDA and CDR2 is SQIVND (reference sequence). The CDR3 length is 14 residues. Trimming shortened V by 4 bases and J by 4 bases, and 13 bases separated the two germline ends. The CDR3 region is CASSSNSGPTEAFF. For the CDR3, the DNA is TGTGCCAGTAGTAGTAACTCAGGGCCCACTGAAGCTTTCTTT.

The chain uses TRBV24-1 and TRBJ1-1; possible D gene TRBD1, 5 bases. Between the trimmed V and J ends, which lost 6 bases and 2 bases, there was a span of 9 bases. This CDR3 is built from 13 residues. In germline, CDR1 is KGHDR, CDR2 SFDVKD. The CDR3 region is CATSWGGNTEAFF. CDR3 in DNA: TGTGCCACCAGTTGGGGGGGAAACACTGAAGCTTTCTTT.

V is TRBV19 and J is TRBJ1-5; TRBD1 is a possible D gene (5 bases). In germline, CDR1 is LNHDA, CDR2 SQIVND (reference sequence). V gave up 3 bases and J gave up 7 bases, with 10 bases separating them. The CDR3 spans 13 residues. CDR3 in DNA: TGTGCCAGTAGTATGCAGGGCGAACAGCCCCAGCATTTT. Residues: CASSMQGEQPQHF. Based on the CDR3 plus reference TRBV19 and TRBJ1-5, the full variable domain is DGGITQSPKYLFRKEGQNVTLSCEQNLNHDAMYWYRQDPGQGLRLIYYSQIVNDFQKGDIAEGYSVSREKKESFPLTVTSAQKNPTAFYLCASSMQGEQPQHFGDGTRLSIL.

The chain employs TRBV11-3 and TRBJ2-3; 14 bases line up with TRBD2. V shed 1 base and J 3 bases; nucleotides not matched to a gene: 0. Germline V lookup: CDR1 SGHNT, CDR2 YENEEA. The CDR3 spans 16 residues. CDR3 residues: CASSLGTSGRTDTQYF. The CDR3 DNA sequence: TGTGCCAGCAGCTTAGGGACTAGCGGGAGGACAGATACGCAGTATTTT.

V and J are TRBV11-3 and TRBJ1-2; D is unclear. This CDR3 is built from 14 residues. Germline V gene data show CDR1 as SGHNT and CDR2 as YENEEA. The ends were cut back, 2 bases at V and 4 bases at J, with 11 bases in the middle. The CDR3: CASSLSGRFYGYTF. DNA for the CDR3: TGTGCCAGCAGCTTAAGTGGCAGGTTCTATGGCTACACCTTC.

Comments on this clone: The final CDR3 position lacks the conserved phenylalanine or tryptophan, pointing to a likely read error. It is unclear where the CDR3 begins or ends on the DNA, so no DNA is shown, and the CDR3 is as TCRdb lists it. V is TRBV9 and J is TRBJ1-2; TRBD1 is the table's D call and was not checked against the DNA. The CDR3 length is 11 residues, termini included. Germline values: CDR1 SGDLS, CDR2 YYNGEE. The CDR3 loop is CAAPGTGALWG.

This chain joins TRBV19 and TRBJ1-2; 9 bases agree with TRBD1. Trimming removed 7 bases from V and 4 bases from J; junction bases left unmatched: 13. CDR1 and CDR2 from the germline V gene are LNHDA and SQIVND (reference sequence). This CDR3 spans 16 amino acids. The chain's CDR3 is CASIDGTGPFPYGYTF. CDR3 coding DNA: TGTGCCAGTATTGATGGGACAGGGCCTTTTCCCTATGGCTACACCTTC.

This CDR3 reads CASSQWSGQGDTEAFF. The CDR3 nucleotides read TGTGCCAGCAGCCAATGGTCGGGCCAGGGGGACACTGAAGCTTTCTTT. The V gene is TRBV3-1 (or the pseudogene TRBV3-2), the J gene TRBJ1-1, with TRBD1 identical over 7 bases. CDR3 length: 16 residues. Germline V lookup: CDR1 LGHDT, CDR2 YNNKEL (reference sequence). With V trimmed by 2 bases and J by 3 bases, 9 bases remained unmatched.

This clone was found a few times. The rearrangement joins TRBV27 to TRBJ1-4; D may be TRBD1 (5 bases). This CDR3 is built from 13 residues. Germline V lookup: CDR1 MNHEY, CDR2 SMNVEV (reference sequence). V lost 5 bases and J lost 4, with 8 bases in between. The CDR3 loop is CASSLTVNEKLFF. The CDR3 DNA reads as TGTGCCAGCAGTCTGACAGTTAATGAAAAACTGTTTTTT.

This clone was observed a handful of times. The rearrangement uses TRBV19 and TRBJ2-1; 13 bases are shared with TRBD2. Trimming took 4 bases from V and 9 from J; bases not matched to a gene: 15. The germline V gene encodes CDR1 LNHDA and CDR2 SQIVND (reference sequence). This CDR3 spans 18 amino acids. CDR3: CASSTPLGGLAGAGEQFF. The CDR3 DNA reads as TGTGCCAGTAGTACCCCCCTCGGCGGACTAGCGGGAGCTGGTGAGCAGTTCTTC.

The rearrangement links TRBV27 to TRBJ2-7; TRBD2 matches at 9 bases. Germline V gene lookup returns CDR1 MNHEY and CDR2 SMNVEV (reference sequence). The V gene end was trimmed by 2 bases and the J gene end by 3 bases; junction bases not matched to a gene: 5. CDR3 length: 15 amino acids. CDR3 bases: TGTGCCAGCAGTTTACGGCTAGCGGGACGCTACGAGCAGTACTTC. Translating gives CASSLRLAGRYEQYF.

The chain employs TRBV28 and TRBJ2-4; a weak D match, TRBD2 (6 bases). Looked up from germline, CDR1 is MDHEN and CDR2 is SYDVKM. The V end was cut by 8 bases, the J end by 9 bases, with 23 bases between. The CDR3 runs to 15 residues. Here the CDR3 reads CASGWRASGKGIQYF. The CDR3 DNA follows: TGTGCCAGCGGTTGGAGGGCGTCGGGTAAGGGCATTCAGTACTTC.

The chain couples TRBV9 to TRBJ1-2; TRBD1 matches at 10 bases. The CDR3 is 14 amino acids. Germline assignment: CDR1 SGDLS and CDR2 YYNGEE. Trimming cost V 0 bases and J 7 bases; bases outside gene matches: 3. CDR3 protein: CASSVEGQGIGYTF. As DNA, the CDR3 is TGTGCCAGCAGCGTAGAGGGACAGGGGATTGGCTACACCTTC.